The clone carrying this T cell receptor (beta chain) occurred once. The sample originates from a study of blood T cell repertoires in COVID-19. Background on the study: Samples taken during acute and convalescent COVID-19 were collected in the United States, Italy and Spain. The cDNA or gDNA used as material had been derived from T cells, B-cell-depleted T cells, or PBMCs.

J lost 3 bases, V lost 6 bases, and 5 bases had no gene match. This CDR3 contains 13 residues. Germline V gene data show CDR1 as MNHEY and CDR2 as SVGAGI. Produced via immunoSEQ multiplex PCR; TCRdb's table is partial and in-frame only. The profile shows some 49,000 clones, 80% to 85% of them singletons. This chain uses TRBV6-5 with TRBJ2-7; the match to TRBD2 covers 7 bases. Input material: peripheral blood. The sequence derives from a woman aged 80 or over with COVID-19, enrolled during active disease. CDR3 sequence reads: CASRFASGYEQYF. CDR3 DNA sequence: TGTGCCAGCAGGTTCGCTAGCGGCTACGAGCAGTACTTC.